This T cell receptor beta chain emerged from a study of blood T cells in healthy people across ages. This clonotype has only a few counts. A second PCR, run for about 7 to 11 cycles, used a sample-barcoded 5' primer plus a J-beta primer mix. Carrying 12 random nucleotides, a template-switch adaptor labeled each individual cDNA molecule. TCRdb reprocessed the 5' RACE reads with MiXCR, giving one entry per CDR3 protein. The data show some 1.8 million distinct CDR3 sequences, with approximately 39% seen just once and more than 20% held by the top ten. This CDR3 has 13 amino acids. Trimming left V 0 bases short and J 7 bases short, with 7 bases between. In germline, CDR1 is LNHNV, CDR2 YYDKDF (reference sequence).

The sequence was collected from a human donor in good health. Specimen: blood. V is TRBV15 and J is TRBJ1-5; D remains unclear. The CDR3 DNA sequence: TGTGCCACCAGCAGAGATGTCGGGCAGCCCCAGCATTTT. Amino acid sequence: CATSRDVGQPQHF.